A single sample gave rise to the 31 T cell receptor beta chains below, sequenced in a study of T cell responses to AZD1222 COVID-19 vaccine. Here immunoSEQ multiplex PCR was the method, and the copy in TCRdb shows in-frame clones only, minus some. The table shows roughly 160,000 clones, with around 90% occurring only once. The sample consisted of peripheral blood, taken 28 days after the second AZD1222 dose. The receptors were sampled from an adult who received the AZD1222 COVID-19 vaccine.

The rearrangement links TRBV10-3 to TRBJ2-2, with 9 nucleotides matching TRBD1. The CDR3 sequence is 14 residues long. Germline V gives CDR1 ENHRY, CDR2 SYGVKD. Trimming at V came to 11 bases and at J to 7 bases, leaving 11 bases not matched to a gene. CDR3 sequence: CALRQGEYGGELFF. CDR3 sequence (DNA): TGTGCCCTCCGACAGGGGGAATATGGCGGGGAGCTGTTTTTT.

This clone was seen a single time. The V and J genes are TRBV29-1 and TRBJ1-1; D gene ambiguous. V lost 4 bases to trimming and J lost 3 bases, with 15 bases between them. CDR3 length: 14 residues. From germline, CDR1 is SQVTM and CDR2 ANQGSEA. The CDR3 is CSVASRLVDTEAFF. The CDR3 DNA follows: TGCAGCGTTGCGTCTCGGCTCGTAGACACTGAAGCTTTCTTT.

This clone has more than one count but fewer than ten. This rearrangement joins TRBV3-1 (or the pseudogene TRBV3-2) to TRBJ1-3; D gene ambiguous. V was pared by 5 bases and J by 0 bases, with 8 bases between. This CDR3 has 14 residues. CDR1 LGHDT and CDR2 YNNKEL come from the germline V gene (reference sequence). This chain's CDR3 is CASSSPNSGNTIYF. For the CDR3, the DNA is TGTGCCAGCAGCTCCCCGAACTCTGGAAACACCATATATTTT.

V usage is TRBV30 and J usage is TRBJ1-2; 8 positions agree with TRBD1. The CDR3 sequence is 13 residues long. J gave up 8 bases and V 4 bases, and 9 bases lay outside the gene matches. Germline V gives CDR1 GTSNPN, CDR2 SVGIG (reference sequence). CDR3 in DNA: TGTGCCTGGAACCGCAGGGGGCCGGGCGGCTACACCTTC. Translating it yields CAWNRRGPGGYTF.

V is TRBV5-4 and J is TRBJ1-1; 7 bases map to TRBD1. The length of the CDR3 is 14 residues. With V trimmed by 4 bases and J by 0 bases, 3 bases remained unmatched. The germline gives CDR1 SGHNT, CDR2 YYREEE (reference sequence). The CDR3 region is CASSRDRLNTEAFF. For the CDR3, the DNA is TGTGCCAGCAGCAGGGACAGATTGAACACTGAAGCTTTCTTT.

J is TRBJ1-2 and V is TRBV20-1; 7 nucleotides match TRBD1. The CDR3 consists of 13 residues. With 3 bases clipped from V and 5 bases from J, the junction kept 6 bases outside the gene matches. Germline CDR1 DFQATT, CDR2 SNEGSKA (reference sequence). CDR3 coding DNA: TGCAGTGCTAGTCCGGGACAGATATATGGCTACACCTTC. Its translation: CSASPGQIYGYTF.

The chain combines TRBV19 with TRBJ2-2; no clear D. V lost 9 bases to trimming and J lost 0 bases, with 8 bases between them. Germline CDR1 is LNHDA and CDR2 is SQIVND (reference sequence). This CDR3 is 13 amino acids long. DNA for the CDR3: TGTGCCAGCTCAAACGCGAACACCGGGGAGCTGTTTTTT. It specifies CASSNANTGELFF.

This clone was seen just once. In nucleotides, the CDR3 is TGTGCCAGCAGCTTCAGCACGACAGGGGATCGTGGCTACACCTTC. It is translated as CASSFSTTGDRGYTF. The rearrangement uses TRBV28 and TRBJ1-2, with 8 bases aligning to TRBD1. Trimming cost V 6 bases and J 7 bases; bases outside gene matches: 13. The germline CDR1 and CDR2 sequences are MDHEN and SYDVKM. The CDR3 extends over 15 amino acids.

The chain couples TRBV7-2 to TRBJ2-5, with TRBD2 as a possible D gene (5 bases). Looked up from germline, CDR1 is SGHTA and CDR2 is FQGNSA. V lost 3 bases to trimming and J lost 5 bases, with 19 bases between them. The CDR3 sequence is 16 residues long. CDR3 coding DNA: TGTGCCAGCAGCTTTCAGAGTAGGGAAGGAGGCGAGACCCAGTACTTC. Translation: CASSFQSREGGETQYF.

CDR3 DNA: TGTGCCAGCAGTCGCAGGGGGCAGGAAAAACTGTTTTTT. This sequence encodes CASSRRGQEKLFF. The V and J genes are TRBV5-4 and TRBJ1-4; 8 nucleotides agree with TRBD1. V was clipped by 5 bases and J by 8 bases; unmatched bases: 5. Germline V gene sequence: CDR1 SGHNT, CDR2 YYREEE (reference sequence). This CDR3 spans 13 amino acids.

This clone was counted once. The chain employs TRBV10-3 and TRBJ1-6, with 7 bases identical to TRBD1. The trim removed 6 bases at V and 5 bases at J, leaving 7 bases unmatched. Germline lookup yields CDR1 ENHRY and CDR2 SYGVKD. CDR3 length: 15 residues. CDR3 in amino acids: CAIRSQGGNNSPLHF. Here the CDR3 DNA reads TGTGCCATCAGATCCCAGGGGGGCAATAATTCACCCCTCCACTTT.

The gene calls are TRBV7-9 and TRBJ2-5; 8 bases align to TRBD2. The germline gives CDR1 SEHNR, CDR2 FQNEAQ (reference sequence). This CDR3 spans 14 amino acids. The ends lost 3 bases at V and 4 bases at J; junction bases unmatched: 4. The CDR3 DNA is TGTGCCAGCAGCTTCGGACTAGCAGTAGAGACCCAGTACTTC. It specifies CASSFGLAVETQYF.

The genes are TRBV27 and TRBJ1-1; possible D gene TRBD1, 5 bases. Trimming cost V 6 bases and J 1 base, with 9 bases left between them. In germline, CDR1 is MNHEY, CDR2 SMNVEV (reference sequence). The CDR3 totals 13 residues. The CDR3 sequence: CASRLRGNTEAFF. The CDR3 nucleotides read TGTGCCAGCAGGTTAAGGGGGAACACTGAAGCTTTCTTT.

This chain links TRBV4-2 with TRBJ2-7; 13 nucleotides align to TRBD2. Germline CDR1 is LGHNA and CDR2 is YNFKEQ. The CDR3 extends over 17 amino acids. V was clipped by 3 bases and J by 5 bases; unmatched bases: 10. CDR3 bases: TGTGCCAGCAGCCAGGACACTAGCGGGGGGGGACCGGACGAGCAGTACTTC. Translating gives CASSQDTSGGGPDEQYF.

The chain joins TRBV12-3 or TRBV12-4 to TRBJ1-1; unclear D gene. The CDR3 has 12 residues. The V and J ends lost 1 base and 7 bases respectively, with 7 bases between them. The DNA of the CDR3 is TGTGCCAGCAGTTTAGGGCGGAATGAAGCTTTCTTT. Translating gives CASSLGRNEAFF.

The CDR3, as DNA: TGTGCCAGCAGCCGGGGGGGGTTGGGCACAGATACGCAGTATTTT. Its protein is CASSRGGLGTDTQYF. The chain carries TRBV5-4 and TRBJ2-3, with 8 nucleotides matching TRBD2. CDR3 size: 15 residues. Germline V gene sequence: CDR1 SGHNT, CDR2 YYREEE (reference sequence). V was pared by 4 bases and J by 1 base, with 5 bases of the junction left unmatched.

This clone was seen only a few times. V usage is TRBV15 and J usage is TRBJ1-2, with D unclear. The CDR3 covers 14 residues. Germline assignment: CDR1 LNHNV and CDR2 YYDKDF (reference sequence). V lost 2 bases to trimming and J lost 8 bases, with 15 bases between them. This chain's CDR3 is CATSRPGSGKGYTF. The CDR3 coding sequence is TGTGCCACCAGCAGACCCGGGAGCGGAAAAGGCTACACCTTC.

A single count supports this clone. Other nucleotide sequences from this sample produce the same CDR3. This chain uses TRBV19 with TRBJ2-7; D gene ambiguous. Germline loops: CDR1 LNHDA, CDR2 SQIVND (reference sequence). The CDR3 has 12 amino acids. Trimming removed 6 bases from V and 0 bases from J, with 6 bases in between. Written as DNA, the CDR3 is TGTGCCAGTAGCTCGGGCTCCTACGAGCAGTACTTC. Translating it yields CASSSGSYEQYF.

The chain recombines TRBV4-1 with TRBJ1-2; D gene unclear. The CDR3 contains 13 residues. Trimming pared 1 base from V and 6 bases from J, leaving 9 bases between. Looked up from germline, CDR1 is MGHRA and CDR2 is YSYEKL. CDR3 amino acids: CASSQGPEDGYTF. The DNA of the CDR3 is TGCGCCAGCAGCCAAGGGCCCGAGGATGGCTACACCTTC.

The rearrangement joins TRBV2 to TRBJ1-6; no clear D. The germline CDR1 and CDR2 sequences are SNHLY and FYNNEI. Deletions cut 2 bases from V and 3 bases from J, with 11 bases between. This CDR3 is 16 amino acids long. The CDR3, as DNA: TGTGCCAGCAGTGAATGGCCAGGAGACTATAATTCACCCCTCCACTTT. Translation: CASSEWPGDYNSPLHF.

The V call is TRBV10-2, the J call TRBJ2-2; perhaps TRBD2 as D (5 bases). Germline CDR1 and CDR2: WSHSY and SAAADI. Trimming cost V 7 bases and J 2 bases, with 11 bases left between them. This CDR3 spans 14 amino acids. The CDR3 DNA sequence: TGCGCCAGCAACGGACTTTTTAACACCGGGGAGCTGTTTTTT. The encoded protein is CASNGLFNTGELFF.

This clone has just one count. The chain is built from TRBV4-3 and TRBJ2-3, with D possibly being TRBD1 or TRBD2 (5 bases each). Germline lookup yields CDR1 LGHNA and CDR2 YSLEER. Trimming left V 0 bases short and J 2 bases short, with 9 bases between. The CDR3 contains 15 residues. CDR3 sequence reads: CASSQDLGVTDTQYF. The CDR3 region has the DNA TGCGCCAGCAGCCAAGATCTGGGGGTCACAGATACGCAGTATTTT.

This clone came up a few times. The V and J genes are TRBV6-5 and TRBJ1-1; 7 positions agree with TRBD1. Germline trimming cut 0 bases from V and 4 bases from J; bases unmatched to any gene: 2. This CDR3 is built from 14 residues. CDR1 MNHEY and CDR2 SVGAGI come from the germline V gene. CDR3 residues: CASSYSAGGTEAFF. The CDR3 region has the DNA TGTGCCAGCAGTTACTCTGCAGGGGGCACTGAAGCTTTCTTT.

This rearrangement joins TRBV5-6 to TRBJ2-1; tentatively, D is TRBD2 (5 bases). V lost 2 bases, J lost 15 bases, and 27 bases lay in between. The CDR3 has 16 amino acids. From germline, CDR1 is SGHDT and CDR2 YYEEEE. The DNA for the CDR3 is TGTGCCAGCAGCTTAGGTGCGGGCAGGCCTTACCCCCAGCTGTTCTTC. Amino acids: CASSLGAGRPYPQLFF.

Written as DNA, the CDR3 is TGCAGTGCTAGTGGGGACAGCTACGAGCAGTACTTC. Protein product: CSASGDSYEQYF. The chain couples TRBV20-1 to TRBJ2-7; 7 nucleotides match TRBD1. Germline values: CDR1 DFQATT, CDR2 SNEGSKA (reference sequence). The V gene end was trimmed by 3 bases and the J gene end by 3 bases; junction bases not matched to a gene: 2. This CDR3 is 12 amino acids long.

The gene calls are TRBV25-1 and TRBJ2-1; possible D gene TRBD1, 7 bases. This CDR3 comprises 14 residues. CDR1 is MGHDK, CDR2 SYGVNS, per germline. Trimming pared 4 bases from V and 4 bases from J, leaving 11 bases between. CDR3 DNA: TGTGCCAGCAGTGGCGGGACAGCGTACAATGAGCAGTTCTTC. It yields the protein CASSGGTAYNEQFF.

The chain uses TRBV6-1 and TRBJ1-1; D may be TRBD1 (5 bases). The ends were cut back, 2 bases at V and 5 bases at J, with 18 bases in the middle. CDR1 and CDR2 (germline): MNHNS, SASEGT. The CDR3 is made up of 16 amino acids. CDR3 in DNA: TGTGCCAGCAGTGAAATTCCAGGGACCGGGAGTACTGAAGCTTTCTTT. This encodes CASSEIPGTGSTEAFF.

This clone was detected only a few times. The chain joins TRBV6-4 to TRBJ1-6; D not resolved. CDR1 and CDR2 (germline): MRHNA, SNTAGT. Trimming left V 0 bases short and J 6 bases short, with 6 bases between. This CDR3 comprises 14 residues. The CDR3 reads CASSDSDRNSPLHF. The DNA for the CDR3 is TGTGCCAGCAGTGACTCCGACCGTAATTCACCCCTCCACTTT.

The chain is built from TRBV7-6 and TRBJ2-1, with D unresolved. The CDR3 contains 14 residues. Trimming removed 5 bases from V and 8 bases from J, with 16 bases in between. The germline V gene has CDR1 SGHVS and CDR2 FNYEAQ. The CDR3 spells CASSPWVLGDEQFF. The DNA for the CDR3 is TGTGCCAGCAGCCCCTGGGTCCTTGGGGATGAGCAGTTCTTC. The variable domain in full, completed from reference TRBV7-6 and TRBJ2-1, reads GAGVSQSPRYKVTKRGQDVALRCDPISGHVSLYWYRQALGQGPEFLTYFNYEAQQDKSGLPNDRFSAERPEGSISTLTIQRTEQRDSAMYRCASSPWVLGDEQFFGPGTRLTVL.

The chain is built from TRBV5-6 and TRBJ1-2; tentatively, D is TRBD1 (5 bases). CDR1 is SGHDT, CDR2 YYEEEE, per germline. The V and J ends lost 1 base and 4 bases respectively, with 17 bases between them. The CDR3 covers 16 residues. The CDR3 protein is CASSLRGRGSSYGYTF. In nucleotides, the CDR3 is TGTGCCAGCAGCTTGAGGGGTCGGGGAAGCAGCTATGGCTACACCTTC.

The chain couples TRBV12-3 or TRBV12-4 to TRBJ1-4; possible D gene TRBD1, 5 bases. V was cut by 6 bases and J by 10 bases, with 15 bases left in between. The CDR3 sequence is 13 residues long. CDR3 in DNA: TGTGCCAGCAGCGATCAGGGTTTCGTAAAACTGTTTTTT. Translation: CASSDQGFVKLFF.